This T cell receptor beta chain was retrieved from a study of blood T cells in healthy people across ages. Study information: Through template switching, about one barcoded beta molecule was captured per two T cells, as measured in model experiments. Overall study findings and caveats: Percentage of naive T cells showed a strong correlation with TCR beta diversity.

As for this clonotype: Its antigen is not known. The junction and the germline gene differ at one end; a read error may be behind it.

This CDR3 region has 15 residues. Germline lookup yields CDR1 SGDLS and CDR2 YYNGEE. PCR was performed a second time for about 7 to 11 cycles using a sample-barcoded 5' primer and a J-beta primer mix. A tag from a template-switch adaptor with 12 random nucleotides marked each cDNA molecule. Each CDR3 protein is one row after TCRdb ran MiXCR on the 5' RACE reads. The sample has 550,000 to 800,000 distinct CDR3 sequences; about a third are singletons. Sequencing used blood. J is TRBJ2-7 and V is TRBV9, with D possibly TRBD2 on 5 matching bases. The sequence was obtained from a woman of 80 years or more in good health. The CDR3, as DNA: TGTGCCAGCAGTGTAGAGGGTGGGCGTGGGAACGAGCAGTACTTC. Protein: CASSVEGGRGNEQYF.